A selection of T cell receptor beta chains follows, all from one sample in a study of cytomegalovirus exposure and HLA in healthy donors. Assay used: immunoSEQ multiplex PCR; TCRdb lists only in-frame clones, some missing. Of 100,000 to 150,000 clones in the sample, roughly 95% were seen once. Sequencing was carried out using PBMCs. The receptors come from a man younger than 35 in good health and CMV-seronegative. The CDR3 runs from the conserved cysteine through the conserved F or W. The D gene is left open where the match is weak. Size values are once, few and many counts, or a class for expanded clones, and some rows have none.

d_call: -
clone_size: -
v_call: TRBV25-1
j_call: TRBJ2-5
cdr3_nt: TGTGCCAGCAGTGATGACGGGGTTGAGACCCAGTACTTC
cdr3_aa: CASSDDGVETQYF

d_call: TRBD1
clone_size: -
v_call: TRBV10-3
j_call: TRBJ2-7
cdr3_nt: TGTGCCATCAGTGGATCGGGACAGGGGGCACGAAGCTACGAGCAGTACTTC
cdr3_aa: CAISGSGQGARSYEQYF

d_call: -
clone_size: -
v_call: TRBV7-3
j_call: TRBJ2-3
cdr3_nt: TGTGCCAGCAGCTTAAATGGTGGCTTAACAGATACGCAGTATTTT
cdr3_aa: CASSLNGGLTDTQYF

d_call: TRBD2
clone_size: -
v_call: TRBV4-2
j_call: TRBJ2-3
cdr3_nt: TGTGCCAGCAGCCAAGGACTAGCGGGAACCCTTGGGGGCACAGATACGCAGTATTTT
cdr3_aa: CASSQGLAGTLGGTDTQYF

d_call: TRBD2
clone_size: -
v_call: TRBV7-3
j_call: TRBJ2-1
cdr3_nt: TGTGCCAGCAGCTCCCTGGGGACTAGCGATTATCGTGCCTACAATGAGCAGTTCTTC
cdr3_aa: CASSSLGTSDYRAYNEQFF

d_call: TRBD2
clone_size: -
v_call: TRBV7-2
j_call: TRBJ2-3
cdr3_nt: TGTGCCAGCAGCTCGGAGGGACTAGCGGGAGATACGCAGTATTTT
cdr3_aa: CASSSEGLAGDTQYF

d_call: TRBD2
clone_size: -
v_call: TRBV30
j_call: TRBJ2-1
cdr3_nt: TGTGCCTGGAGTGTGGGAGGGCGGAGTGAGCAGTTCTTC
cdr3_aa: CAWSVGGRSEQFF

d_call: -
clone_size: few
v_call: TRBV11-2
j_call: TRBJ2-5
cdr3_nt: TGTGCCAGCAGCTTACAGGGGGGAGTAGGGGAGACCCAGTACTTC
cdr3_aa: CASSLQGGVGETQYF

d_call: -
clone_size: -
v_call: TRBV25-1
j_call: TRBJ1-2
cdr3_nt: TGTGCCAGCAGTGAGCGACAGGTGGGCTATGGCTACACCTTC
cdr3_aa: CASSERQVGYGYTF

d_call: -
clone_size: -
v_call: TRBV9
j_call: TRBJ1-1
cdr3_nt: TGTGCCAGCAGCGCCGGGGGTACTGAAGCTTTCTTT
cdr3_aa: CASSAGGTEAFF

d_call: TRBD2
clone_size: -
v_call: TRBV4-3
j_call: TRBJ2-7
cdr3_nt: TGCGCCAGCAGCCAAGAGTCTAGCGGGAGCTACGAGCAGTACTTC
cdr3_aa: CASSQESSGSYEQYF

d_call: -
clone_size: -
v_call: TRBV5-1
j_call: TRBJ2-7
cdr3_nt: TGCGCCAGCAGACAGGGAAGCTCCTACGAGCAGTACTTC
cdr3_aa: CASRQGSSYEQYF

d_call: TRBD1
clone_size: -
v_call: TRBV7-3
j_call: TRBJ2-2
cdr3_nt: TGTGCCAGCAGCCCCTGGGCAGGGGGTACCGGGGAGCTGTTTTTT
cdr3_aa: CASSPWAGGTGELFF

d_call: TRBD1
clone_size: -
v_call: TRBV11-2
j_call: TRBJ1-2
cdr3_nt: TGTGCCAGCAGCTTAGATCGGGGGACAGGGGGCGACTACACCTTC
cdr3_aa: CASSLDRGTGGDYTF

d_call: -
clone_size: -
v_call: TRBV18
j_call: TRBJ1-1
cdr3_nt: TGTGCCAGCTCAGCGCAGGCGACGAACACTGAAGCTTTCTTT
cdr3_aa: CASSAQATNTEAFF

d_call: TRBD1
clone_size: -
v_call: TRBV28
j_call: TRBJ2-7
cdr3_nt: TGTGCCAGCAGGATGACAGGGAACTACGAGCAGTACTTC
cdr3_aa: CASRMTGNYEQYF

d_call: -
clone_size: -
v_call: TRBV7-2
j_call: TRBJ1-1
cdr3_nt: TGTGCCAGCAGCTTAAGACTTCTGAACACTGAAGCTTTCTTT
cdr3_aa: CASSLRLLNTEAFF

d_call: -
clone_size: -
v_call: TRBV11-2
j_call: TRBJ2-1
cdr3_nt: TGTGCCAGCAGCCCACAGGGCTTCGGTGAGCAGTTCTTC
cdr3_aa: CASSPQGFGEQFF

d_call: -
clone_size: -
v_call: TRBV30
j_call: TRBJ2-4
cdr3_nt: TGTGCCTGGAGTGTAAGTACCGGAGGGAACATTCAGTACTTC
cdr3_aa: CAWSVSTGGNIQYF

d_call: TRBD2
clone_size: -
v_call: TRBV7-3
j_call: TRBJ2-3
cdr3_nt: TGTGCCAGCAGCTTATTAGGCGGGAGTGGCTCAGATACGCAGTATTTT
cdr3_aa: CASSLLGGSGSDTQYF

d_call: -
clone_size: -
v_call: TRBV9
j_call: TRBJ1-5
cdr3_nt: TGTGCCAGCAGCGCTAGCGGGGGTGGCAATCAGCCCCAGCATTTT
cdr3_aa: CASSASGGGNQPQHF

d_call: -
clone_size: -
v_call: TRBV4-3
j_call: TRBJ1-1
cdr3_nt: TGCGCCAGCAGCCAAGATTATGGCGGGGCAGGGGCTTTCTTT
cdr3_aa: CASSQDYGGAGAFF

d_call: -
clone_size: -
v_call: TRBV27
j_call: TRBJ2-1
cdr3_nt: TGTGCCAGCAGTTTAAACAGGTACAATGAGCAGTTCTTC
cdr3_aa: CASSLNRYNEQFF

d_call: -
clone_size: -
v_call: TRBV19
j_call: TRBJ2-5
cdr3_nt: TGTGCCAGTAGTAGGAGTGTTACGAGCTCCCAGTACTTC
cdr3_aa: CASSRSVTSSQYF

d_call: TRBD2
clone_size: -
v_call: TRBV9
j_call: TRBJ2-2
cdr3_nt: TGTGCCAGCAGCCCATGGACTAGCGGGAGGGAATCCGGGGAGCTGTTTTTT
cdr3_aa: CASSPWTSGRESGELFF

d_call: TRBD2
clone_size: -
v_call: TRBV9
j_call: TRBJ2-1
cdr3_nt: TGTGCCAGCAGCGACTGGACTAGCGGGGCCAATGAGCAGTTCTTC
cdr3_aa: CASSDWTSGANEQFF

d_call: -
clone_size: -
v_call: TRBV6-6
j_call: TRBJ1-5
cdr3_nt: TGTGCCAGCAGTTACTCTGGAGGGAATCAGCCCCAGCATTTT
cdr3_aa: CASSYSGGNQPQHF

d_call: TRBD1
clone_size: -
v_call: TRBV5-5
j_call: TRBJ2-7
cdr3_nt: TGTGCCAGCAGCCTAGGGACAGGGACCGAGCAGTACTTC
cdr3_aa: CASSLGTGTEQYF

d_call: TRBD2
clone_size: -
v_call: TRBV28
j_call: TRBJ2-2
cdr3_nt: TGTGCCAGCAGTTTGGGGACTAGCGGATCCGGGGAGCTGTTTTTT
cdr3_aa: CASSLGTSGSGELFF

d_call: TRBD1
clone_size: -
v_call: TRBV7-6
j_call: TRBJ1-3
cdr3_nt: TGTGCCAGCAGCTCTTACAGGGGGCGAGGAAACACCATATATTTT
cdr3_aa: CASSSYRGRGNTIYF

d_call: -
clone_size: -
v_call: TRBV7-7
j_call: TRBJ2-5
cdr3_nt: TGTGCCAGCAGCTTGTCCCACGGTTTTGGTCCCGATCTGCAAGAGACCCAGTACTTC
cdr3_aa: CASSLSHGFGPDLQETQYF

d_call: TRBD2
clone_size: -
v_call: TRBV7-9
j_call: TRBJ2-3
cdr3_nt: TGTGCCAGCAGCTTAACGGCTAGCGGAGTGAATACGCAGTATTTT
cdr3_aa: CASSLTASGVNTQYF

d_call: TRBD2
clone_size: -
v_call: TRBV13
j_call: TRBJ2-5
cdr3_nt: TGTGCCAGCAGCTCGGGACTAGTCATACGAGGGGCCCAGTACTTC
cdr3_aa: CASSSGLVIRGAQYF

d_call: TRBD1
clone_size: -
v_call: TRBV28
j_call: TRBJ2-3
cdr3_nt: TGTGCCAGCAGCTCCGGGACAGGAAGCACAGATACGCAGTATTTT
cdr3_aa: CASSSGTGSTDTQYF

d_call: TRBD2
clone_size: -
v_call: TRBV7-3
j_call: TRBJ2-1
cdr3_nt: TGTGCCAGCAGCCCTTCTGCGGGAGTAGGAAATGAGCAGTTCTTC
cdr3_aa: CASSPSAGVGNEQFF

d_call: -
clone_size: -
v_call: TRBV5-1
j_call: TRBJ2-5
cdr3_nt: TGCGCCAGCAGCTTGACAGGGTGGGGGACCCAAGAGACCCAGTACTTC
cdr3_aa: CASSLTGWGTQETQYF

d_call: TRBD2
clone_size: -
v_call: TRBV9
j_call: TRBJ2-1
cdr3_nt: TGTGCCAGCAGCGTAGTGGGGACTAGCTCCTACAATGAGCAGTTCTTC
cdr3_aa: CASSVVGTSSYNEQFF

d_call: TRBD2
clone_size: -
v_call: TRBV28
j_call: TRBJ2-3
cdr3_nt: TGTGCCAGCAGCGGGGGGAGGCCCAAGCAAAACACAGATACGCAGTATTTT
cdr3_aa: CASSGGRPKQNTDTQYF

d_call: -
clone_size: -
v_call: TRBV28
j_call: TRBJ1-2
cdr3_nt: TGTGCCAGCAGTTTACAGGGTCAAGGCTACACCTTC
cdr3_aa: CASSLQGQGYTF

d_call: -
clone_size: -
v_call: TRBV19
j_call: TRBJ2-7
cdr3_nt: TGTGCCAGTAGTATTTCGCTACCCCCCTCCTACGAGCAGTACTTC
cdr3_aa: CASSISLPPSYEQYF

d_call: TRBD2
clone_size: -
v_call: TRBV4-3
j_call: TRBJ2-1
cdr3_nt: TGCGCCAGCAGCCTGGCTAGCGGGATGAATGAGCAGTTCTTC
cdr3_aa: CASSLASGMNEQFF

d_call: -
clone_size: once
v_call: TRBV7-6
j_call: TRBJ1-1
cdr3_nt: TGTGCCAGCAGCCCGGGACAGAACACTGAAGCTTTCTTT
cdr3_aa: CASSPGQNTEAFF

d_call: -
clone_size: -
v_call: TRBV28
j_call: TRBJ1-3
cdr3_nt: TGTGCCAGCAGCCCCCCCTCTTACAGCCTAAGCTCTGGAAACACCATATATTTT
cdr3_aa: CASSPPSYSLSSGNTIYF

d_call: -
clone_size: -
v_call: TRBV21-1
j_call: TRBJ1-1
cdr3_nt: TGTGCCAGCAGCCCACAGGGGGCCCGGAACACTGAAGCTTTCTTT
cdr3_aa: CASSPQGARNTEAFF

d_call: TRBD2
clone_size: -
v_call: TRBV30
j_call: TRBJ2-3
cdr3_nt: TGTGCCTGGAGTAGGCTAGCGGGAACAGATACGCAGTATTTT
cdr3_aa: CAWSRLAGTDTQYF

d_call: TRBD2
clone_size: -
v_call: TRBV5-1
j_call: TRBJ2-3
cdr3_nt: TGCGCCAGCAGCTTGGCTAGCGGGACCGACACAGATACGCAGTATTTT
cdr3_aa: CASSLASGTDTDTQYF

d_call: -
clone_size: few
v_call: TRBV28
j_call: TRBJ1-2
cdr3_nt: TGTGCCAGCAGTTTAATCGGAGCCTCTAACTATGGCTACACCTTC
cdr3_aa: CASSLIGASNYGYTF

d_call: TRBD2
clone_size: once
v_call: TRBV7-2
j_call: TRBJ2-1
cdr3_nt: TGTGCCAGCAGCTTAGCGTCCCTAGCGGGAGCCCACAATGAGCAGTTCTTC
cdr3_aa: CASSLASLAGAHNEQFF

d_call: TRBD2
clone_size: -
v_call: TRBV9
j_call: TRBJ2-1
cdr3_nt: TGTGCCAGCACCAGGGCGGGGGAGGAATACAATGAGCAGTTCTTC
cdr3_aa: CASTRAGEEYNEQFF